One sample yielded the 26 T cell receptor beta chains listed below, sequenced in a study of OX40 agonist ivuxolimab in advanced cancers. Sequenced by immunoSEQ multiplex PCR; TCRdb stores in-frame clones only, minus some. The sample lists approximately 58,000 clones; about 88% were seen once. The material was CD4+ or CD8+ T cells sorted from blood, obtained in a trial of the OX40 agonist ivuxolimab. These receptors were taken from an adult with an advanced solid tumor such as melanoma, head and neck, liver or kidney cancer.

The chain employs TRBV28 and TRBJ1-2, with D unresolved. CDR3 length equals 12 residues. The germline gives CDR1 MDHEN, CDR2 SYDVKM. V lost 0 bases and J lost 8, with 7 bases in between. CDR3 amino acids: CASSLWARGYTF. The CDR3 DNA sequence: TGTGCCAGCAGTTTATGGGCTAGGGGCTACACCTTC.

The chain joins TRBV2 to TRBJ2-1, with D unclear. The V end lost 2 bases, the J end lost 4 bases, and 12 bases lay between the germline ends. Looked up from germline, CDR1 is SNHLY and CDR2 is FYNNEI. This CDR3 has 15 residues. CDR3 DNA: TGTGCCAGCAGTGAAAGGCGAGTCCCTTACAATGAGCAGTTCTTC. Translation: CASSERRVPYNEQFF.

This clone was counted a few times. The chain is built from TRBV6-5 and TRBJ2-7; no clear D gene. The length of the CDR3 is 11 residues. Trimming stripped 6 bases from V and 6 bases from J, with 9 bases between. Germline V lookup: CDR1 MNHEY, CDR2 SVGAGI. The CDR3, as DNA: TGTGCCAGCAGCACCGTTCTCGAGCAGTACTTC. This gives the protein CASSTVLEQYF.

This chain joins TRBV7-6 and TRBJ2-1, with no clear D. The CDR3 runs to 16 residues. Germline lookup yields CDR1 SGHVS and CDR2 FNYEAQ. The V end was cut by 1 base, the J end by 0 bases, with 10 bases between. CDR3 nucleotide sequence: TGTGCCAGCAGCTTAGGCCCGCTTTTCTCCTACAATGAGCAGTTCTTC. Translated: CASSLGPLFSYNEQFF. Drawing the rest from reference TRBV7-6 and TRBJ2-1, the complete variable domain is GAGVSQSPRYKVTKRGQDVALRCDPISGHVSLYWYRQALGQGPEFLTYFNYEAQQDKSGLPNDRFSAERPEGSISTLTIQRTEQRDSAMYRCASSLGPLFSYNEQFFGPGTRLTVL.

CDR3 sequence: CASTTFGTAGNTIYF. The CDR3 nucleotides are TGTGCCAGTACCACATTCGGGACGGCTGGAAACACCATATATTTT. The rearrangement links TRBV19 to TRBJ1-3, with D tentatively TRBD1 (5 bases). This CDR3 spans 15 amino acids. V lost 7 bases, J lost 2 bases, and 15 bases lay in between. Per the germline V gene, CDR1 is LNHDA and CDR2 is SQIVND (reference sequence).

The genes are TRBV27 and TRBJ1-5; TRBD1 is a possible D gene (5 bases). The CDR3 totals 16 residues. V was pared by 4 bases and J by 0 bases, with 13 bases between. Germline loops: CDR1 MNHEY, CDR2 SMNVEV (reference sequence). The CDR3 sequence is CASSSEGTYSNQPQHF. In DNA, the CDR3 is TGTGCCAGCAGTTCGGAGGGGACTTATAGCAATCAGCCCCAGCATTTT.

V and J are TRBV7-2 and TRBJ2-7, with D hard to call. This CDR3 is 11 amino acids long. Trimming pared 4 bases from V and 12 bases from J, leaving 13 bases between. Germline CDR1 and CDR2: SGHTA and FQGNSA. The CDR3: CASSSRMRWYF. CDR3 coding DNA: TGTGCCAGCAGCTCCAGAATGAGGTGGTACTTC.

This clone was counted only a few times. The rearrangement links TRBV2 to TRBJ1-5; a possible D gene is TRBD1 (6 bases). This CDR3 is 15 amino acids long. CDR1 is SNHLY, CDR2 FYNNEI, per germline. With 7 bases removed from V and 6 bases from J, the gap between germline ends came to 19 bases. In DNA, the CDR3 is TGTGCCAGCAATCCTACAGGGTTTGGGACTCAGCCCCAGCATTTT. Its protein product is CASNPTGFGTQPQHF.

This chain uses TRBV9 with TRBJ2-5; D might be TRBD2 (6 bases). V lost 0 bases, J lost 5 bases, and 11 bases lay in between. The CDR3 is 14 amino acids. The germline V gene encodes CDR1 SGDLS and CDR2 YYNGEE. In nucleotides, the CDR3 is TGTGCCAGCAGCGTAGCGCCGGGAGAGGAGACCCAGTACTTC. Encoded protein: CASSVAPGEETQYF.

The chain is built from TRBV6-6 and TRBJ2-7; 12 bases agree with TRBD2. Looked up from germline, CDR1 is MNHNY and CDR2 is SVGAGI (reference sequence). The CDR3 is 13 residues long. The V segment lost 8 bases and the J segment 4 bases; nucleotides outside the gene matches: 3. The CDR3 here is CASGLAGRYEQYF. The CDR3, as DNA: TGTGCCAGCGGACTAGCGGGAAGGTACGAGCAGTACTTC.

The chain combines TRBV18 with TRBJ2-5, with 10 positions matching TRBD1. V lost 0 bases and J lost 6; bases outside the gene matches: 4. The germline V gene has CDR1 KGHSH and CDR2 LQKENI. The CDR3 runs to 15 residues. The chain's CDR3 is CASSPPTGGAKTQYF. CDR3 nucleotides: TGTGCCAGCTCACCACCGACAGGGGGCGCAAAGACCCAGTACTTC.

CDR3 in DNA: TGTGCCAGCGGCCGGGGCCAACCCGCCGGGGAGCTGTTTTTT. Its protein is CASGRGQPAGELFF. The V and J genes are TRBV6-6 and TRBJ2-2; D assignment may be TRBD1 or TRBD2 (5 bases each). The CDR3 is made up of 14 amino acids. The V end was cut by 8 bases, the J end by 6 bases, with 16 bases between. Germline V gene lookup returns CDR1 MNHNY and CDR2 SVGAGI (reference sequence).

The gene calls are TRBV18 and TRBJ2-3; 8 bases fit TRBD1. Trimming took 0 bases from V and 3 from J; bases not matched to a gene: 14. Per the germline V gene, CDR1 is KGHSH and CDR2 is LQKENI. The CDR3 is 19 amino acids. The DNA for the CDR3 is TGTGCCAGCTCACCACCGAGGCCAGGGGGCGCTTGGTTAACAGATACGCAGTATTTT. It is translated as CASSPPRPGGAWLTDTQYF.

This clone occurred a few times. The CDR3 nucleotides read TGTGCCAGCAGTAGCGGCCCCTCCTACAATGAGCAGTTCTTC. Protein sequence: CASSSGPSYNEQFF. The chain uses TRBV28 and TRBJ2-1, with D possibly matching TRBD2 (5 bases). The CDR3 is made up of 14 amino acids. Germline V gene sequence: CDR1 MDHEN, CDR2 SYDVKM. The ends were cut back, 5 bases at V and 0 bases at J, with 8 bases in the middle.

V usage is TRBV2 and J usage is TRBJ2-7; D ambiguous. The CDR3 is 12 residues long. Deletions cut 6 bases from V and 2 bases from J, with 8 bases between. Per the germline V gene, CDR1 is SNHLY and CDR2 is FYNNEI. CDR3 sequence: CASRDGPYEQYF. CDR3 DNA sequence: TGTGCCAGCAGAGACGGCCCCTACGAGCAGTACTTC.

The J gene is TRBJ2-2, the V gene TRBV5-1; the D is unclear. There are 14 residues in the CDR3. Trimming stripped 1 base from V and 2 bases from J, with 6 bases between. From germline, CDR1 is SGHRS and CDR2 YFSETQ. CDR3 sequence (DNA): TGCGCCAGCAGCTTGTCCCTTAACACCGGGGAGCTGTTTTTT. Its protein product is CASSLSLNTGELFF.

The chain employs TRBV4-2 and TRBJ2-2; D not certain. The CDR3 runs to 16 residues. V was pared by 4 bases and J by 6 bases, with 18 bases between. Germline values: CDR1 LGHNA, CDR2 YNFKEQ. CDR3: CASSPLGATLPGELFF. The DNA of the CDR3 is TGTGCCAGCAGCCCGTTGGGCGCCACTTTACCCGGGGAGCTGTTTTTT.

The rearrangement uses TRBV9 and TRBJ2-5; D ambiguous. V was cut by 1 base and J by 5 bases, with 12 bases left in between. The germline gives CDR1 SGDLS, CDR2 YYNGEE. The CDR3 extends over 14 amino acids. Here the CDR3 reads CASSVSTKWETQYF. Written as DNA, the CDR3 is TGTGCCAGCAGCGTAAGCACAAAGTGGGAGACCCAGTACTTC.

CDR3 in amino acids: CASSFYMGADTQYF. The CDR3 bases are TGTGCCAGCAGCTTTTATATGGGCGCAGATACGCAGTATTTT. This chain connects TRBV5-5 to TRBJ2-3; no definite D call. The CDR3 contains 14 residues. V shed 2 bases and J shed 4 bases, with 11 bases lying between them. Per germline, CDR1 SGHKS and CDR2 YYEKEE (reference sequence).

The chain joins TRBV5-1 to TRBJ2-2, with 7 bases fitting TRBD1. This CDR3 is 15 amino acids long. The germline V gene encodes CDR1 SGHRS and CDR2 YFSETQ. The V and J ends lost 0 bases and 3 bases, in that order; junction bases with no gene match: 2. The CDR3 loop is CASSLGDRDTGELFF. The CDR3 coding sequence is TGCGCCAGCAGCTTGGGGGACAGAGACACCGGGGAGCTGTTTTTT.

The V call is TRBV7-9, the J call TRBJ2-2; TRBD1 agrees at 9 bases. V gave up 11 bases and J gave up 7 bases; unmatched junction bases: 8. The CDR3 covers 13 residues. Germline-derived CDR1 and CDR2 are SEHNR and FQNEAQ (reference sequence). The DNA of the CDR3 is TGTGCCGGCGGGACAGGGAACGTCGGGGAGCTGTTTTTT. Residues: CAGGTGNVGELFF.

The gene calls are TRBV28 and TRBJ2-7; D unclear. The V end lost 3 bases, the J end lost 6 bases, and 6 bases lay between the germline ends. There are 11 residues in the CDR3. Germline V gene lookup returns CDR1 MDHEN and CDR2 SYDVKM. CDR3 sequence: CASSFEIEQYF. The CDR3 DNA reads TGTGCCAGCAGTTTTGAGATCGAGCAGTACTTC.

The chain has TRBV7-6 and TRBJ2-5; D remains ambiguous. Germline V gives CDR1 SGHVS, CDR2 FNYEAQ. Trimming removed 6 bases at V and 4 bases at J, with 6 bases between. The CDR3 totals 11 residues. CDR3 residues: CASRHRETQYF. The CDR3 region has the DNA TGTGCCAGCAGACATAGAGAGACCCAGTACTTC.

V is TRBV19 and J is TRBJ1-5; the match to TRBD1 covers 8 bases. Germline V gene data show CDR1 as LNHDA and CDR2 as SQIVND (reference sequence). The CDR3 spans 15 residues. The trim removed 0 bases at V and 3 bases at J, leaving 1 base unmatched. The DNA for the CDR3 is TGTGCCAGTAGTATAGACAGGGGGCACAATCAGCCCCAGCATTTT. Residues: CASSIDRGHNQPQHF.

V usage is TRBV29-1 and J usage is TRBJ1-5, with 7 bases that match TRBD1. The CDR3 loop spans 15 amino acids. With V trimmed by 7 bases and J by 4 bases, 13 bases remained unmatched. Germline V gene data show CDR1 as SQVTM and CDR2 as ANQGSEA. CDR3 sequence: CSASEGGGRNQPQHF. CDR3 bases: TGCAGCGCCTCCGAGGGAGGGGGCCGAAATCAGCCCCAGCATTTT.

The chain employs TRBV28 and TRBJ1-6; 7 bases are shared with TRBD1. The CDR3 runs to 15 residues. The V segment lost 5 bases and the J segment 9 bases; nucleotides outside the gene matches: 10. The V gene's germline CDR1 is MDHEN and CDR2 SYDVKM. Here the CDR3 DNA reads TGTGCCAGCAGTCGGACAGGAGGGCGTAGTTCACCCCTCCACTTT. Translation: CASSRTGGRSSPLHF.